One and the same sample provided the 28 T cell receptor beta chains below, sequenced in a study of CD8 T cells in Susac syndrome. Reverse transcription of roughly 0.5 to 1 ug RNA was carried out with random hexamers. TCRdb independently ran MiXCR on the immunoSEQ multiplex PCR reads; one entry per CDR3 protein. The data show under 200,000 distinct CDR3 sequences, roughly 94% seen once. Sequenced sample: CD4+ T cells from PBMCs. The receptors originated from a human donor in good health.

This chain links TRBV29-1 with TRBJ1-2, with D uncertain. Looked up from germline, CDR1 is SQVTM and CDR2 is ANQGSEA. The V end lost 0 bases, the J end lost 10 bases, and 3 bases lay between the germline ends. The CDR3 runs 9 residues. DNA for the CDR3: TGCAGCGTTGAAGATACCTACACCTTC. Translating gives CSVEDTYTF.

V usage is TRBV19 and J usage is TRBJ1-1; D gene unclear. Per the germline V gene, CDR1 is LNHDA and CDR2 is SQIVND (reference sequence). The CDR3 length is 12 residues. Trimming removed 4 bases from V and 8 bases from J, with 11 bases in between. The CDR3 bases are TGTGCCAGTAGTACCCGACACTCGGAAGCTTTCTTT. Translation gives CASSTRHSEAFF.

This clonotype was detected only once. The rearrangement joins TRBV27 to TRBJ1-1; D not resolved. The CDR3 extends over 13 amino acids. CDR1 is MNHEY and CDR2 is SMNVEV in the germline V gene (reference sequence). Between the trimmed V and J ends, which lost 3 bases and 4 bases, there was a span of 9 bases. The DNA for the CDR3 is TGTGCCAGCAGTTTCGGCGCAGCCACTGAAGCTTTCTTT. Protein product: CASSFGAATEAFF.

CDR3: CASSPSTVSTDTQYF. As DNA, the CDR3 is TGTGCCAGCTCACCTTCGACAGTTAGCACAGATACGCAGTATTTT. The rearrangement uses TRBV18 and TRBJ2-3, with D perhaps TRBD1 (5 bases). The V and J ends lost 3 bases and 0 bases respectively, with 10 bases between them. The CDR3 consists of 15 residues. In germline, CDR1 is KGHSH, CDR2 LQKENI.

The chain links TRBV3-1 to TRBJ1-4; D gene ambiguous. The germline V gene encodes CDR1 LGHDT and CDR2 YNNKEL (reference sequence). This CDR3 contains 14 residues. V gave up 4 bases and J gave up 8 bases, with 14 bases separating them. CDR3 region: CASSPGLMGEKLFF. CDR3 in DNA: TGTGCCAGCAGCCCCGGACTCATGGGGGAAAAACTGTTTTTT.

This clonotype was seen a single time. The chain has TRBV9 and TRBJ1-2, with no clear D. V lost 0 bases, J lost 8 bases, and 14 bases lay in between. The CDR3 covers 14 residues. The V gene's germline CDR1 is SGDLS and CDR2 YYNGEE. CDR3 protein: CASSVVGGFKGYTF. The CDR3 DNA reads TGTGCCAGCAGCGTAGTGGGAGGGTTTAAGGGCTACACCTTC.

The chain joins TRBV3-1 to TRBJ2-1; tentative D call: TRBD2 (5 bases). Trimming shortened V by 0 bases and J by 3 bases, and 12 bases separated the two germline ends. CDR1 and CDR2 from the germline V gene are LGHDT and YNNKEL (reference sequence). The CDR3 is 16 residues long. This CDR3 reads CASSQDNGEVYNEQFF. CDR3 in DNA: TGTGCCAGCAGCCAAGATAACGGGGAAGTCTACAATGAGCAGTTCTTC.

V and J are TRBV20-1 and TRBJ2-7; the D gene could be TRBD1 or TRBD2 (5 bases each). V was cut by 3 bases and J by 2 bases, with 11 bases left in between. Germline-derived CDR1 and CDR2 are DFQATT and SNEGSKA (reference sequence). CDR3 length equals 13 residues. This chain's CDR3 is CSARGDRPYEQYF. The CDR3 DNA is TGCAGTGCTAGGGGAGACAGACCCTACGAGCAGTACTTC.

This sequence joins TRBV3-1 and TRBJ2-4, with D perhaps TRBD2 (7 bases). Trimming removed 2 bases at V and 11 bases at J, with 16 bases between. Germline assignment: CDR1 LGHDT and CDR2 YNNKEL (reference sequence). The CDR3 has 14 amino acids. The CDR3 DNA is TGTGCCAGCAGCCAACGGGGGGACATCAGTTTTCAGTACTTC. This codes for CASSQRGDISFQYF.

The CDR3 sequence: CSAKKSGSGYEQYV. The DNA of the CDR3 is TGCAGTGCTAAAAAAAGCGGGAGTGGGTACGAGCAGTACGTC. The chain links TRBV20-1 to TRBJ2-7, with 8 bases lining up with TRBD2. CDR1 and CDR2 (germline): DFQATT, SNEGSKA (reference sequence). V lost 4 bases to trimming and J lost 4 bases; unmatched junction nucleotides: 9. The CDR3 is made up of 14 amino acids.

The genes are TRBV14 and TRBJ2-5, with TRBD2 matching over 9 bases. The CDR3 has 14 residues. Germline V lookup: CDR1 SGHDN, CDR2 FVKESK. The junction had 4 bases not matched to a gene; V was cut back by 4 bases and J by 4 bases. The CDR3 sequence: CASSRQLAGETQYF. The CDR3 DNA sequence: TGTGCCAGCAGCCGCCAACTAGCGGGAGAGACCCAGTACTTC.

Note on this clonotype: A junction end diverges from the germline sequence, so it may reflect a read error. The chain employs TRBV25-1 and TRBJ2-3; D is unresolved. Germline CDR1 is MGHDK and CDR2 is SYGVNS. The CDR3 sequence is 12 residues long. CDR3 residues: CASSERTPPVHF. The CDR3 region has the DNA TGTGCCAGCAGTGAAAGGACGCCTCCGGTGCATTTT.

V and J are TRBV27 and TRBJ2-1; D might be TRBD1 (6 bases). The CDR3 loop spans 15 amino acids. From germline, CDR1 is MNHEY and CDR2 SMNVEV (reference sequence). V was pared by 2 bases and J by 8 bases, with 16 bases between. The CDR3 DNA reads TGTGCCAGCAGTTTAGGGGGCCAGGGTGTAGATGAGCAGTTCTTC. It translates to CASSLGGQGVDEQFF.

The chain recombines TRBV29-1 with TRBJ1-4; D might be TRBD1 (6 bases). Trimming took off 6 bases at V and 8 bases at J, with 16 bases between the two ends. Germline CDR1 reads SQVTM; CDR2 reads ANQGSEA. The CDR3 runs 13 residues. The CDR3 region is CSVGNRDTEKLFF. The CDR3 DNA follows: TGCAGCGTAGGTAACCGGGACACCGAAAAACTGTTTTTT.

The rearrangement links TRBV29-1 to TRBJ2-1; no reliable D call. The germline V gene encodes CDR1 SQVTM and CDR2 ANQGSEA. Trimming shortened V by 0 bases and J by 5 bases, and 5 bases separated the two germline ends. CDR3 length: 12 amino acids. The CDR3 loop reads CSVEENDNEQFF. CDR3 nucleotides: TGCAGCGTTGAAGAAAATGACAATGAGCAGTTCTTC.

The CDR3 DNA sequence: TGCAGCGCCGGACTGAGCTCCTACGAGCAGTACTTC. Translation gives CSAGLSSYEQYF. The chain recombines TRBV29-1 with TRBJ2-7; D perhaps matches TRBD2 (5 bases). The V end was cut by 7 bases, the J end by 0 bases, with 10 bases between. The germline CDR1 and CDR2 sequences are SQVTM and ANQGSEA. This CDR3 contains 12 residues.

This chain joins TRBV3-1 and TRBJ2-3; no firm D call. Trimming took 4 bases from V and 3 from J, leaving 11 bases between them. CDR3 length: 14 residues. Germline-derived CDR1 and CDR2 are LGHDT and YNNKEL (reference sequence). Here the CDR3 reads CASSRQFRTDTQYF. CDR3 nucleotide sequence: TGTGCCAGCAGCCGTCAGTTTAGGACAGATACGCAGTATTTT.

The J gene is TRBJ2-1, the V gene TRBV2; 9 nucleotides match TRBD1. Trimming removed 7 bases from V and 7 bases from J; junction bases left unmatched: 11. The V gene's germline CDR1 is SNHLY and CDR2 FYNNEI. The length of the CDR3 is 15 residues. This chain's CDR3 is CASTTVLDRGNEQFF. DNA for the CDR3: TGTGCCAGCACCACCGTTCTGGACAGGGGTAATGAGCAGTTCTTC.

This chain uses TRBV20-1 with TRBJ1-6; the match to TRBD1 covers 7 bases. The CDR3 loop spans 15 amino acids. Germline V gene lookup returns CDR1 DFQATT and CDR2 SNEGSKA (reference sequence). J was trimmed by 5 bases and V by 3 bases; bases with no gene match: 7. The CDR3 loop is CSARTHTGDNSPLHF. CDR3 sequence (DNA): TGCAGTGCTAGGACACACACAGGGGATAATTCACCCCTCCACTTT.

V is TRBV3-1 and J is TRBJ1-6; 7 bases agree with TRBD1. Germline V gene lookup returns CDR1 LGHDT and CDR2 YNNKEL (reference sequence). The V segment lost 2 bases and the J segment 4 bases; nucleotides outside the gene matches: 5. The length of the CDR3 is 16 residues. The CDR3 here is CASSQTGTVYNSPLHF. The CDR3 region has the DNA TGTGCCAGCAGCCAAACCGGGACAGTTTATAATTCACCCCTCCACTTT.

The chain employs TRBV18 and TRBJ1-1, with TRBD1 as a possible D gene (5 bases). Germline assignment: CDR1 KGHSH and CDR2 LQKENI. The CDR3 totals 14 residues. The V gene lost 2 bases and the J gene lost 3 bases, with 10 bases spanning the gap. CDR3 sequence reads: CASSPNAGDTEAFF. CDR3 in DNA: TGTGCCAGCTCACCAAATGCGGGGGACACTGAAGCTTTCTTT.

V gene TRBV5-1 combines with J gene TRBJ2-6; tentative D call: TRBD1 (5 bases). Trimming took off 0 bases at V and 0 bases at J, with 7 bases between the two ends. The CDR3 totals 16 residues. Per germline, CDR1 SGHRS and CDR2 YFSETQ. This CDR3 is CASSLGQNSGANVLTF. The CDR3, as DNA: TGCGCCAGCAGCTTGGGACAGAACTCTGGGGCCAACGTCCTGACTTTC.

The chain links TRBV29-1 to TRBJ2-7, with 7 bases fitting TRBD1. The CDR3 is made up of 15 amino acids. CDR1 SQVTM and CDR2 ANQGSEA come from the germline V gene. Trimming at V came to 4 bases and at J to 2 bases, leaving 11 bases not matched to a gene. CDR3 region: CSVGGRDSLTYEQYF. The CDR3 DNA reads as TGCAGCGTTGGGGGCCGGGACAGTCTCACCTACGAGCAGTACTTC.

The chain carries TRBV6-1 and TRBJ2-7; D remains unclear. Trimming took off 4 bases at V and 7 bases at J, with 8 bases between the two ends. This CDR3 is 11 amino acids long. Looked up from germline, CDR1 is MNHNS and CDR2 is SASEGT. CDR3 nucleotide sequence: TGTGCCAGCAGTGGAAGGGTTGAGCAGTACGTC. Translating gives CASSGRVEQYV.

The chain combines TRBV5-1 with TRBJ2-1; 8 nucleotides match TRBD2. The V gene's germline CDR1 is SGHRS and CDR2 YFSETQ. V trimming: 0 bases; J trimming: 10 bases; junction bases outside the gene matches: 9. CDR3 length: 15 residues. Here the CDR3 DNA reads TGCGCCAGCAGCTTGGAACTAGCGGCCTTACGAGAGCAGTTCTTC. Protein: CASSLELAALREQFF.

The chain links TRBV25-1 to TRBJ1-4; 8 bases fit TRBD1. Germline loops: CDR1 MGHDK, CDR2 SYGVNS. Trimming at V came to 3 bases and at J to 2 bases, leaving 2 bases not matched to a gene. The CDR3 consists of 15 residues. The CDR3 protein is CASSERTGTNEKLFF. CDR3 DNA sequence: TGTGCCAGCAGTGAGCGGACAGGGACTAATGAAAAACTGTTTTTT.

This chain uses TRBV18 with TRBJ1-1; 9 nucleotides line up with TRBD1. J lost 6 bases, V lost 3 bases, and 5 bases had no gene match. The CDR3 totals 14 residues. The germline V gene has CDR1 KGHSH and CDR2 LQKENI. The CDR3 is CASSPIQGAPEAFF. Here the CDR3 DNA reads TGTGCCAGCTCACCGATACAGGGGGCCCCTGAAGCTTTCTTT.

V gene TRBV10-1 combines with J gene TRBJ2-3; TRBD2 aligns across 13 bases. The CDR3 is 16 residues long. V gave up 6 bases and J gave up 3 bases; unmatched junction bases: 6. Germline V gene data show CDR1 as WNHNN and CDR2 as SYGVQD (reference sequence). The CDR3: CASSQGLAGQTDTQYF. CDR3 DNA: TGCGCCAGCAGCCAGGGACTAGCGGGACAAACAGATACGCAGTATTTT.